This TCR beta chain was identified during a study of blood T cell repertoires in COVID-19. Overall study: From T cells, B-cell-depleted T cells, or PBMCs came the material, which was cDNA or gDNA.

The junction had 4 bases not matched to a gene; V was cut back by 3 bases and J by 6 bases. CDR1 is SGHRS and CDR2 is YFSETQ in the germline V gene. This CDR3 contains 14 residues. Authors' analysis steps: Estimation of nucleated cell counts relied on the amplification of reference gene primers. The data were produced by immunoSEQ multiplex PCR, yet TCRdb's version contains in-frame clones alone and is incomplete. V and J calls and clone size are copied from that table; D and trimming were computed from the DNA. The sample consists of fewer than 250,000 clones, around four fifths of them appearing once.

The rearrangement uses TRBV5-1 and TRBJ2-1; 9 bases match TRBD2. The sequence was collected from a woman aged 70 to 79 with active or convalescent COVID-19. Sequenced material: peripheral blood. CDR3 sequence: CASSSGTSSNEQFF. The DNA for the CDR3 is TGCGCCAGCAGCTCCGGGACTAGCTCCAATGAGCAGTTCTTC.